What follows are 15 T cell receptor beta chains derived from one specimen sequenced in a study of blood T cells in healthy people across ages. Through a sample-barcoded 5' primer and a J-beta primer mix, a second PCR was run for roughly 7 to 12 cycles. TCRdb ran MiXCR on the 5' RACE reads and lists one entry per CDR3 protein. Of about 580,000 distinct CDR3 sequences listed, roughly 48% are singletons. Input material: blood. Receptors were obtained from a man at least 80 years old in good health.

The CDR3 loop is CASSLSGTSNEQYF. The CDR3 DNA follows: TGTGCCAGCAGCTTGTCCGGGACTAGCAACGAGCAGTACTTC. The V call is TRBV9, the J call TRBJ2-4; TRBD2 matches 9 bases. The DNA end favors TRBJ2-7, so the J call may be wrong. The CDR3 loop spans 14 amino acids. CDR1 and CDR2 from the germline V gene are SGDLS and YYNGEE.

This clonotype was observed a handful of times. The chain combines TRBV20-1 with TRBJ2-2; TRBD2 might be the D (5 bases). The CDR3 has 14 amino acids. CDR1 and CDR2 from the germline V gene are DFQATT and SNEGSKA (reference sequence). Trimming took 2 bases from V and 2 from J, leaving 9 bases between them. CDR3 residues: CSARSRLNTGELFF. In DNA form, the CDR3 reads TGCAGTGCTAGATCCAGACTAAACACCGGGGAGCTGTTTTTT.

Only a few counts were recorded for this clonotype. This chain connects TRBV16 to TRBJ1-6; 7 nucleotides line up with TRBD1. This CDR3 has 16 amino acids. V shed 5 bases and J 5 bases; nucleotides not matched to a gene: 9. Looked up from germline, CDR1 is KGHSY and CDR2 is FQNENV. CDR3 amino acids: CASSGAGTADNSPLHF. Here the CDR3 DNA reads TGTGCCAGCAGCGGGGCTGGGACAGCCGATAATTCACCCCTCCACTTT.

This clonotype was seen more than once but under ten times. This chain uses TRBV14 with TRBJ2-5; D is perhaps TRBD2 (6 bases). The CDR3 extends over 14 amino acids. CDR1 and CDR2 (germline): SGHDN, FVKESK. The V and J ends lost 4 bases and 5 bases respectively, with 14 bases between them. The CDR3 bases are TGTGCCAGCAGCCGAACCACAGGAGGGGAGACCCAGTACTTC. Amino acid sequence: CASSRTTGGETQYF.

V and J are TRBV5-1 and TRBJ1-1; D is possibly TRBD1 (5 bases). V lost 1 base and J lost 6, with 13 bases in between. The CDR3 loop spans 14 amino acids. The germline CDR1 and CDR2 sequences are SGHRS and YFSETQ. This CDR3 is CASSLNRGDAEAFF. The CDR3, as DNA: TGCGCCAGCAGCTTGAATAGGGGCGACGCTGAAGCTTTCTTT. Full variable domain (rest looked up from reference TRBV5-1 and TRBJ1-1): KAGVTQTPRYLIKTRGQQVTLSCSPISGHRSVSWYQQTPGQGLQFLFEYFSETQRNKGNFPGRFSGRQFSNSRSEMNVSTLELGDSALYLCASSLNRGDAEAFFGQGTRLTVV.

The chain carries TRBV5-1 and TRBJ1-2; weak D call: TRBD1 (5 bases). Germline CDR1 SGHRS, CDR2 YFSETQ. The V end was cut by 4 bases, the J end by 4 bases, with 14 bases between. This CDR3 comprises 14 residues. CDR3 nucleotides: TGCGCCAGCAGCCTAGGGACTGACTTCTATGGCTACACCTTC. It encodes CASSLGTDFYGYTF.

The DNA of the CDR3 is TGCGCCAGCAGCCCCTTGGGACAGGGCGGCACCGGGGAGCTGTTTTTT. This encodes CASSPLGQGGTGELFF. This chain links TRBV4-1 with TRBJ2-2; TRBD1 matches at 9 bases. Trimming cost V 4 bases and J 4 bases; bases outside gene matches: 7. The CDR3 consists of 16 residues. The germline V gene has CDR1 MGHRA and CDR2 YSYEKL.

The rearrangement uses TRBV20-1 and TRBJ1-2, with D tentatively TRBD1 (5 bases). Trimming took off 3 bases at V and 8 bases at J, with 16 bases between the two ends. This CDR3 has 13 residues. Germline CDR1 reads DFQATT; CDR2 reads SNEGSKA (reference sequence). The CDR3 loop is CSARGTGFKGYTF. The CDR3 region has the DNA TGCAGTGCTAGGGGGACGGGGTTTAAGGGCTACACCTTC.

This chain joins TRBV29-1 and TRBJ1-1; D gene ambiguous. The CDR3 spans 13 residues. Germline CDR1 SQVTM, CDR2 ANQGSEA. The ends were cut back, 0 bases at V and 4 bases at J, with 9 bases in the middle. Here the CDR3 reads CSVEDKGATEAFF. The CDR3 DNA is TGCAGCGTTGAAGACAAGGGAGCCACTGAAGCTTTCTTT.

The V gene is TRBV27, the J gene TRBJ2-1, with D unresolved. V gave up 7 bases and J gave up 4 bases, with 14 bases separating them. Germline values: CDR1 MNHEY, CDR2 SMNVEV (reference sequence). The CDR3 runs 14 residues. CDR3 sequence: CASTSSTGYNEQFF. The DNA of the CDR3 is TGTGCCAGCACCTCCTCTACCGGGTACAATGAGCAGTTCTTC.

This chain connects TRBV28 to TRBJ2-3, with D tentatively TRBD1 or TRBD2 (5 bases each). CDR3 length: 15 amino acids. Trimming left V 5 bases short and J 2 bases short, with 14 bases between. CDR1 and CDR2 (germline): MDHEN, SYDVKM. CDR3 region: CASSIGTSLTDTQYF. CDR3 DNA sequence: TGTGCCAGCAGTATCGGGACCTCCCTCACAGATACGCAGTATTTT.

The V gene is TRBV25-1, the J gene TRBJ1-6, with TRBD1 matching over 9 bases. V shed 5 bases and J 2 bases; nucleotides not matched to a gene: 4. The germline V gene encodes CDR1 MGHDK and CDR2 SYGVNS. This CDR3 is built from 16 residues. The CDR3: CASSIQGAPYNSPLHF. The CDR3 nucleotides read TGTGCCAGCAGTATACAGGGGGCGCCCTATAATTCACCCCTCCACTTT.

The rearrangement joins TRBV10-3 to TRBJ2-2; either TRBD1 or TRBD2 may supply D (5 bases each). Trimming left V 4 bases short and J 0 bases short, with 12 bases between. The CDR3 runs to 16 residues. CDR1 is ENHRY and CDR2 is SYGVKD in the germline V gene. CDR3 sequence: CAISVGTEANTGELFF. As DNA, the CDR3 is TGTGCCATCAGTGTAGGGACCGAAGCGAACACCGGGGAGCTGTTTTTT.

V gene TRBV29-1 combines with J gene TRBJ2-2, with TRBD1 identical over 8 bases. Germline values: CDR1 SQVTM, CDR2 ANQGSEA. V gave up 5 bases and J gave up 6 bases; unmatched junction bases: 5. The CDR3 is made up of 13 amino acids. The CDR3 reads CSVSQGAAGELFF. DNA for the CDR3: TGCAGCGTTAGTCAGGGGGCGGCCGGGGAGCTGTTTTTT.

The chain joins TRBV4-1 to TRBJ2-5; 7 bases align to TRBD2. The J call may be incorrect, as the DNA end agrees better with TRBJ2-7. The CDR3 loop spans 14 amino acids. Germline CDR1 MGHRA, CDR2 YSYEKL. In DNA, the CDR3 is TGCGCCAGCAGCCAAGTACTAGCGAGGTACGAGCAGTACTTC. This encodes CASSQVLARYEQYF.